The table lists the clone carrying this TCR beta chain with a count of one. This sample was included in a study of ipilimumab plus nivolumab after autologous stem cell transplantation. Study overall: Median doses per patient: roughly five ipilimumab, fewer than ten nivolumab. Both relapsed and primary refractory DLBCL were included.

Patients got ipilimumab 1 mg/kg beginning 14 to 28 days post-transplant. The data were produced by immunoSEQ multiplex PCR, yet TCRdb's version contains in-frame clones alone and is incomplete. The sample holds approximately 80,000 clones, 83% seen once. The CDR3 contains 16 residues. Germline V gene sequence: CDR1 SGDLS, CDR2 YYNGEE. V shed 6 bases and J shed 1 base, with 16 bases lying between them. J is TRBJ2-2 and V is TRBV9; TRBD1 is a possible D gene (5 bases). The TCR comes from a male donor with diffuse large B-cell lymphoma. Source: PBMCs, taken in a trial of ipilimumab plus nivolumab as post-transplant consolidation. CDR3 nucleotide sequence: TGTGCCAGCAACTCAGCAGTGGGGCAGAACACCGGGGAGCTGTTTTTT. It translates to CASNSAVGQNTGELFF.